This TCR beta chain was sequenced during a study of blood T cell repertoires in COVID-19. At the level of the study: Sites in the United States, Italy and Spain provided acute and convalescent COVID-19 samples. PBMCs, B-cell-depleted T cells, or T cells provided the cDNA or gDNA that made up the material.

The germline CDR1 and CDR2 sequences are WNHNN and SYGVQD (reference sequence). The CDR3 is made up of 15 amino acids. V was pared by 0 bases and J by 10 bases, with 13 bases between. Authors' analysis steps: Amplification with reference gene primers provided the estimates of nucleated cell counts. Produced via immunoSEQ multiplex PCR; TCRdb's table is partial and in-frame only. Clone size and the V and J calls come from that table; the DNA yielded D and trimming. The sample lists 40,000 to 55,000 clones, 89% occurring once. This receptor was identified in a woman older than 75 with acute or convalescent COVID-19. This rearrangement joins TRBV10-1 to TRBJ1-6, with D unclear. Specimen: peripheral blood. The CDR3, as DNA: TGCGCCAGCAGTGAGTCCACCCCAGGAATCTCACCCCTCCACTTT. Amino acid sequence: CASSESTPGISPLHF.